A selection of T cell receptor beta chains follows, all from one sample in a study of blood T cells in healthy people across ages. In TCRdb, the 5' RACE reads were re-called with MiXCR into one record per CDR3 protein. The sample lists approximately 800,000 distinct CDR3 sequences; more than 35% were seen once. The specimen sequenced was blood. These receptors all come from a man older than 75 in good health. The CDR3 runs from the conserved cysteine through the conserved F or W. The order of the fields is J gene, clone size, D gene, V gene, CDR3 DNA, CDR3 protein. The D gene is left open where the match is weak. The size field is filled for only some rows; it gives once, few, many or a size class.

>TRBJ2-5|few|TRBD1|TRBV29-1
TGCAGCGTTGAAATGGGCGGGACAGGGGATTACAATGAGCAGTACTTC
CSVEMGGTGDYNEQYF
>TRBJ2-7|many|TRBD1|TRBV2
TGTGCCAGCACGGGACAGGCCTCCTACGAGCAGTACTTC
CASTGQASYEQYF
>TRBJ2-7|NA|TRBD1|TRBV29-1
TGCAGCGTTGAAGGGCTGGGACAGGAATACGAGCAGTACTTC
CSVEGLGQEYEQYF
>TRBJ2-3|NA|NA|TRBV20-1
TGCAGTGCTAGAGACAGGGGACGAGCGGCAGGAGATACGCAGTATTTT
CSARDRGRAAGDTQYF
>TRBJ2-5|NA|TRBD2|TRBV30
TGTGCCTGGACTAGCGGGAGTGGAGAGCAGTACTTC
CAWTSGSGEQYF
>TRBJ2-1|few|NA|TRBV6-2/TRBV6-3
TGTGCCAGCGGTGTCGCCACCTACAATGAGCAGTTCTTC
CASGVATYNEQFF
>TRBJ2-1|NA|TRBD2|TRBV6-4
TGTGCCAGCAAGTCGGGGAGGGCCTACAATGAGCAGTTCTTC
CASKSGRAYNEQFF
>TRBJ2-3|NA|NA|TRBV4-2
TGTGCCAGCAGCCAGCAAGGTGGCGCGGGGAGTTCAGATACGCAGTATTTT
CASSQQGGAGSSDTQYF
>TRBJ2-5|few|TRBD2|TRBV7-3
TGTGCCAGCAGCCCGACTAGCGGGAGAGGGACCCAGTACTTC
CASSPTSGRGTQYF
>TRBJ2-7|NA|NA|TRBV27
TGTGCCAGCAGTTTATCGGTCGGGGACCACTCCTACGAGCAGTACTTC
CASSLSVGDHSYEQYF
>TRBJ2-7|NA|NA|TRBV20-1
TGCAGTGCTAGTTTTCCCGGGACTCCGACAAGAGAGCAGTACTTC
CSASFPGTPTREQYF
>TRBJ2-3|NA|NA|TRBV7-2
TGTGCCAGCAGAAGCCCGGGCAACCCCACAGATACGCAGTATTTT
CASRSPGNPTDTQYF
>TRBJ2-7|NA|TRBD2|TRBV20-1
TGCAGTGCCACCACTCCTAGCGGGGGGACCTACGAGCAGTACTTC
CSATTPSGGTYEQYF
>TRBJ2-7|many|TRBD1|TRBV10-2
TGCGCCAGCAGTGAGGATGGGACAGGCGCCTACGAGCAGTACTTC
CASSEDGTGAYEQYF
>TRBJ2-3|NA|NA|TRBV20-1
TGCAGAATCGGACAGTCGGGGACAGATACGCAGTATTTT
CRIGQSGTDTQYF
>TRBJ1-2|few|NA|TRBV5-1
TGCGCCAGCAGCTTGGAGGGACAAGGGGATGCCTATGGCTACACCTTC
CASSLEGQGDAYGYTF
>TRBJ2-5|NA|TRBD2|TRBV3-1
TGTGCCAGCAGCCCAGGAATCAGCGGGAGATTGTACTTC
CASSPGISGRLYF
>TRBJ2-7|NA|TRBD2|TRBV9
TGTGCCAGCAGCAACGCGGGAGCCTACGAGCAGTACTTC
CASSNAGAYEQYF
>TRBJ2-4|NA|NA|TRBV12-3/TRBV12-4
TGTGCCAGCAATCCCACCCTCCAGGGGTCCAACATTCAGTACTTC
CASNPTLQGSNIQYF
>TRBJ2-1|NA|TRBD2|TRBV5-6
TGTGCCAGCAGCTTAGTCCGGGGGGTATGGGACAATGAGCAGTTCTTC
CASSLVRGVWDNEQFF